The 2 T cell receptor beta chains listed next were all sequenced from one sample in a study of CD8 T cells in Susac syndrome. An input of roughly 0.45 to 1 ug of RNA was subjected to reverse transcription using random hexamers. TCRdb itself ran the immunoSEQ multiplex PCR reads through MiXCR, one entry per CDR3 protein. The sample lists about 160,000 distinct CDR3 sequences; roughly 94% were seen once. Sequencing was performed on CD4+ T cells from PBMCs. These receptors were collected from a human donor in good health.

In its sample, this clonotype was seen once. Relative to the germline gene, one junction end is altered; a read error may explain this. The V gene is TRBV7-2, the J gene TRBJ2-3, with TRBD1 identical over 9 bases. CDR1 and CDR2 from the germline V gene are SGHTA and FQGNSA. CDR3 length equals 17 residues. CDR3 nucleotides: TGTGCCAGCAGCTTACCGCCCCCGGGACAGGGCACTGATACGCAGTATTTT. This translates into CASSLPPPGQGTDTQYF.

CDR3 sequence (DNA): TGTGCCAGCAGTTTATCGCAGGCTAGCGGGGCCTACAATGAGCAGTTCTTC. As protein: CASSLSQASGAYNEQFF. J is TRBJ2-1 and V is TRBV27; 9 bases align to TRBD2. J lost 2 bases, V lost 0 bases, and 5 bases had no gene match. Germline CDR1 MNHEY, CDR2 SMNVEV (reference sequence). The CDR3 is 17 residues long.